This entry features one T cell receptor beta chain sequence. The antigen it binds to is not known. It has no much larger one-base neighbor in the sample; base qualities were not kept. The roughly 42 donors, aged about 6 to 100 years, were systemically healthy Caucasian individuals from Russia. Ten milliliters of peripheral blood were drawn from each donor into EDTA-treated Vacutainer tubes. Ficoll-Paque density-gradient centrifugation was used to isolate PBMCs, with at least 7 million obtained per sample. Trizol reagent was used to extract total RNA from the PBMCs, yielding at least 6 micrograms per sample. The percentages of naive CD45RAhigh/CD27high T cells were determined by flow cytometry on a PBMC aliquot from every donor. Preparation of the library involved 5' RACE. Instrument used: Illumina HiSeq 2500. The second PCR ran for roughly 6 to 11 cycles and used a J-beta primer mix along with a sample-barcoded 5' primer. A unique molecular identifier was introduced onto each TCR beta cDNA molecule by a template-switch 5' adaptor carrying 12 random nucleotides. Each sample yielded at least 3 million CDR3-containing paired-end reads. First-strand cDNA was synthesized from all RNA with the Mint cDNA synthesis kit, primed by a TRBC-specific oligonucleotide. Following uracil-DNA glycosylase treatment, all cDNA underwent a first 18-cycle PCR with the universal primers M1SS and BC2_uni_R. The paper's processing steps were these. Normalization of each sample was performed by random selection of 1 million high-quality reads, each carrying a distinct molecular identifier. Instead of being binned into consensus sequences, reads that shared molecular identifiers were thrown out. MiTCR, set to a Q25 quality threshold and the strictest error-elimination algorithm, was used for CDR3 identification, clonotype clustering and error correction. A nonparametric unseen species model with Euler transformation was used to estimate a lower bound on total TCR beta diversity. The public reads were quality trimmed at Q25 with fastp and then assembled into clones with MiXCR by TCRdb, keeping productive beta chains. All rows with the same CDR3 protein become a single entry with the most common DNA and genes. The V and J calls follow TCRdb's processing rather than the paper's. This sample is represented by 800,000 or so distinct CDR3 sequences; around 25% of them were singletons. The ten biggest clones cover approximately 3.7% of the sample.

This sample was included in a study of blood T cells in healthy people across ages (dated by TCRdb to between 2015 and 2017). Concerning the study at large: Template switching captured roughly one uniquely barcoded TCR beta cDNA molecule per two T cells in model experiments. Age-related changes in TCR beta repertoire diversity were measured in the study by deep sequencing normalized with unique cDNA molecular identifiers. Four age groups were formed from the donors: young (average around 15 years), middle-aged (approximately 40), aged (around 68) and long-lived (more than 75). The study analyzed two additional independent replicas of 1 million unique cDNA reads from the same blood draw for two donors, one aged 18 to 30 and one aged 80 or older.

On the study overall, not on this receptor specifically: Compared with the aged group, more naive CD4+ T cells, fewer expanded clones and increased TCR diversity were shown by the long-lived group, suggesting age selection. Observed TCR beta diversity correlated strongly with the percentage of naive T cells measured by flow cytometry. As age increased, observed TCR beta diversity per million T cells dropped in a roughly linear way, and a significant reduction was already evident by age 40. Donor CMV infection status was unknown, potentially confounding age-related changes in expanded clonotypes. Conclusive comparison of naive and antigen-experienced compartments was prevented by the profiling of bulk unsorted PBMCs. Estimates of total diversity based on one million sequenced T cells were regarded as lower bounds and as underestimates.

The same sample was also studied in work on T cells of mothers and their children. As noted in the second study: The donors were nine systemically healthy Caucasian individuals, made up of three mothers and their six children. cDNA synthesis used all of the extracted RNA, with approximately 1.6 ug of RNA in each 15 ul reaction. In the second PCR, the M1S primer introduced both the sample barcodes and 2-4 random nucleotides. Each mother yielded over 9.5 million TCR beta CDR3 reads and each child about 3 million reads. In both related and unrelated pairs, thymic selection shapes the output of TCR recombination in a similar way, with inherited differences having only a minor effect. Related mother-child pairs always showed normalized repertoire overlap that was slightly higher than in unrelated mother-child pairs, though the difference was never significant. No persistent microchimeric T cell clones were found, with a detection sensitivity of around 100 clones per million clonotypes. In the study, deep NGS was used to compare the TCR beta repertoires of mothers and children, and features distinguishing related mother-child pairs from unrelated individuals were sought. Mothers averaged around 40 +/- 4 years of age and children averaged 11 +/- 4 years. After adapters were ligated using NEBNext reagents, the libraries underwent 100+100 nt paired-end sequencing on an Illumina HiSeq 2000. To prevent cross-contamination, the mother and child libraries were prepared one month apart and sequenced in separate runs. For each donor, somewhere between roughly 500,000 and 2,100,000 distinct TCR beta clonotypes were identified. Naive TCR beta clonotypes were estimated from low-frequency clonotypes matched to each donor's FACS-determined naive share, without sorting.

The receptor's source is a boy between 10 and 17 years old in good health. Sequencing was done on a sample of blood.

In nucleotide form, the sequence is TGTGCCAGCAGCTTATTGTCTGGCGATGAGCAGTTCTTC. Its protein reads: CASSLLSGDEQFF. The sequence links TRBV7-9 to TRBJ2-1; there is no confident call for the D gene. From cysteine to phenylalanine, the CDR3 is 13 amino acids long. The retained sequence is limited to the CDR3, 39 bases, with the frame set at the first base. CDR1 and CDR2 are drawn from the germline V gene (reference sequence): SEHNR, FQNEAQ. Cut back by 2 bases and 8 bases, the V and J ends lie 10 bases apart.